This T cell receptor beta chain is drawn from a study of cytomegalovirus exposure and HLA in healthy donors. Study-wide results and limits: Productive rates of about 90% or about 30% were seen for most TCR beta V segments in an earlier analysis.

Primers included in the PCR were 60 Vbeta and 13 Jbeta primers. The table came from immunoSEQ multiplex PCR; TCRdb's copy has only in-frame clones and leaves some out. The table shows some 190,000 clones, with about 85% occurring only once. Germline V lookup: CDR1 SGHRS, CDR2 YFSETQ. V shed 3 bases, J shed 4 bases, and the junction held 25 bases outside the gene matches. The CDR3 is 21 residues long. As to this clone: Its antigen is unidentified.

The rearrangement links TRBV5-1 to TRBJ1-2; 9 bases match TRBD1. Sequencing was performed on PBMCs. The clonotype comes from a boy aged 2-9 years in good health and CMV-seronegative. The CDR3 sequence: CASSSTRIDRDRVFYGYGYTF. Here the CDR3 DNA reads TGCGCCAGCAGCTCCACACGGATCGACCGGGACAGGGTATTCTACGGCTATGGCTACACCTTC.